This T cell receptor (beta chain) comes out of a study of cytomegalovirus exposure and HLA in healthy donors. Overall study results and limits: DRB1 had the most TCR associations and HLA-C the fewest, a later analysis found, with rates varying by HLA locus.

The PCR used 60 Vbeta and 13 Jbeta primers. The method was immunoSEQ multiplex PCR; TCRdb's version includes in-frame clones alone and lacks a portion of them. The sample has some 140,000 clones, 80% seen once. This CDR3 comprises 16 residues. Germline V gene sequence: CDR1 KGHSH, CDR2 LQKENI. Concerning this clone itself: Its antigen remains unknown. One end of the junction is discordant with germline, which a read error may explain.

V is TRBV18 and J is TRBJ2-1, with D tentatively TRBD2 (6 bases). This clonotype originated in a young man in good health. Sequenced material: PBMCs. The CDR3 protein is CTGRGRREPPRNEQFF. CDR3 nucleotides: TGCACGGGGAGAGGGAGGAGGGAACCCCCTCGCAATGAGCAGTTCTTC. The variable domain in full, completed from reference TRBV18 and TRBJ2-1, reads NAGVMQNPRHLVRRRGQEARLRCSPMKGHSHVYWYRQLPEEGLKFMVYLQKENIIDESGMPKERFSAEFPKEGPSILRIQQVVRGDSAAYFCTGRGRREPPRNEQFFGPGTRLTVL.